Below, one T cell receptor (beta chain) is given with its context. The data originate from a study of blood T cell repertoires in COVID-19. In the original processing: Amplification with reference gene primers provided the estimates of nucleated cell counts. Clones were read by immunoSEQ multiplex PCR, and TCRdb kept only the in-frame ones, dropping some. The V and J calls and clone size were taken over from that table, and D and trimming were inferred from the DNA. The sample includes 150,000 to 200,000 clones, 70% to 90% of them seen just once. From germline, CDR1 is LNHDA and CDR2 SQIVND (reference sequence). V lost 6 bases and J lost 0, with 18 bases in between. The CDR3 is 17 amino acids.

This chain links TRBV19 with TRBJ1-3; tentatively, D is TRBD1 (6 bases). Sequencing input: peripheral blood. This sequence was found in a man between 60 and 75 years old with active or convalescent COVID-19. CDR3 sequence: CASSYGGRWGSGNTIYF. The DNA for the CDR3 is TGTGCCAGTAGCTACGGGGGGCGCTGGGGCTCTGGAAACACCATATATTTT.